These 18 T cell receptor beta chains originate from one sample sequenced in a study of cytomegalovirus exposure and HLA in healthy donors. Use of 60 Vbeta and 13 Jbeta primers characterized the PCR. TCRdb's copy holds only in-frame clones and misses some; the assay was immunoSEQ multiplex PCR. The table includes around 110,000 clones, around 74% detected once. Source material: PBMCs. The receptors here all came from a woman aged 18-29 years in good health and CMV-seronegative.

The rearrangement joins TRBV29-1 to TRBJ2-1; 13 nucleotides align to TRBD2. The CDR3 loop spans 14 amino acids. The germline gives CDR1 SQVTM, CDR2 ANQGSEA. V was pared by 7 bases and J by 8 bases, with 8 bases of the junction left unmatched. CDR3 sequence (DNA): TGCAGCGACTACCGGACTAGCGGGGGTTATGAGCAGTTCTTC. It yields the protein CSDYRTSGGYEQFF.

The chain is built from TRBV29-1 and TRBJ1-1, with TRBD1 identical over 8 bases. Germline assignment: CDR1 SQVTM and CDR2 ANQGSEA. The J segment lost 8 bases and the V segment lost 3 bases, leaving 5 bases of the junction unmatched. This CDR3 has 12 residues. The CDR3 is CSVEDRDIEAFF. DNA for the CDR3: TGCAGCGTTGAGGACAGGGACATCGAAGCTTTCTTT. The whole variable domain, filled in from reference TRBV29-1 and TRBJ1-1, reads SAVISQKPSRDICQRGTSLTIQCQVDSQVTMMFWYRQQPGQSLTLIATANQGSEATYESGFVIDKFPISRPNLTFSTLTVSNMSPEDSSIYLCSVEDRDIEAFFGQGTRLTVV.

The V gene is TRBV5-1, the J gene TRBJ2-3; D is uncertain. The CDR3 extends over 15 amino acids. Germline CDR1 and CDR2: SGHRS and YFSETQ. The ends were cut back, 4 bases at V and 2 bases at J, with 14 bases in the middle. DNA of the CDR3: TGCGCCAGCAGCCGACAAGAGATTGTCACAGATACGCAGTATTTT. Translated, it gives CASSRQEIVTDTQYF.

The chain is built from TRBV29-1 and TRBJ1-1, with 9 bases matching TRBD1. The CDR3 is 15 residues long. Losses at the gene ends were 8 bases for V and 1 base for J; bases not matched to a gene: 11. Germline V gene lookup returns CDR1 SQVTM and CDR2 ANQGSEA. CDR3: CSLSGTTGGNTEAFF. CDR3 DNA sequence: TGCAGCCTTTCCGGAACGACAGGGGGGAACACTGAAGCTTTCTTT. Looking up the rest from reference TRBV29-1 and TRBJ1-1 gives the full variable domain: SAVISQKPSRDICQRGTSLTIQCQVDSQVTMMFWYRQQPGQSLTLIATANQGSEATYESGFVIDKFPISRPNLTFSTLTVSNMSPEDSSIYLCSLSGTTGGNTEAFFGQGTRLTVV.

This chain joins TRBV5-1 and TRBJ2-7, with a possible D match to TRBD1 (5 bases). Per germline, CDR1 SGHRS and CDR2 YFSETQ. The CDR3 is 15 amino acids. Trimming removed 1 base at V and 3 bases at J, with 14 bases between. CDR3 residues: CASSLTGRVDYEQYF. The CDR3 nucleotides are TGCGCCAGCAGCTTGACGGGCAGGGTAGACTACGAGCAGTACTTC.

V and J are TRBV7-9 and TRBJ1-2, with D unclear. The CDR3 runs 12 residues. The V and J ends lost 1 base and 8 bases respectively, with 8 bases between them. Germline CDR1 is SEHNR and CDR2 is FQNEAQ (reference sequence). CDR3 sequence: CASSLETEGYTF. The CDR3 DNA reads TGTGCCAGCAGCTTAGAAACTGAGGGCTACACCTTC.

The chain uses TRBV2 and TRBJ1-4, with 8 nucleotides matching TRBD1. The CDR3 covers 17 residues. V shed 6 bases, J shed 8 bases, and the junction held 17 bases outside the gene matches. CDR1 is SNHLY and CDR2 is FYNNEI in the germline V gene. The chain's CDR3 is CASSANHKTGESEKLFF. The CDR3 DNA reads TGTGCCAGCAGCGCCAACCATAAGACAGGGGAGTCCGAAAAACTGTTTTTT.

The V and J genes are TRBV7-9 and TRBJ1-1; D unclear. V dropped 2 bases and J dropped 6 bases, with 13 bases sitting between them. Germline V gives CDR1 SEHNR, CDR2 FQNEAQ (reference sequence). The CDR3 loop spans 14 amino acids. This CDR3 is CASSLLRENSEAFF. The CDR3 nucleotides are TGTGCCAGCAGCTTACTTAGGGAGAATTCTGAAGCTTTCTTT.

This chain uses TRBV7-8 with TRBJ2-7; D might be TRBD2 (6 bases). Germline CDR1 reads SGHVS; CDR2 reads FQNEAQ. Trimming cost V 5 bases and J 4 bases, with 15 bases left between them. The length of the CDR3 is 14 residues. The CDR3 loop is CASSPRGGGYEQYF. The CDR3 DNA is TGTGCCAGCAGCCCCCGGGGTGGAGGGTACGAGCAGTACTTC.

CDR3: CASSQLQGNYGYTF. DNA of the CDR3: TGTGCCAGCAGCCAACTACAGGGAAACTATGGCTACACCTTC. The V gene is TRBV16, the J gene TRBJ1-2, with D perhaps TRBD1 (6 bases). In germline, CDR1 is KGHSY, CDR2 FQNENV. The germline V and J ends were trimmed by 2 bases and 2 bases, with 9 bases remaining between them. The CDR3 extends over 14 amino acids. Variable domain in full (rest from reference TRBV16 and TRBJ1-2): GEEVAQTPKHLVRGEGQKAKLYCAPIKGHSYVFWYQQVLKNEFKFLISFQNENVFDETGMPKERFSAKCLPNSPCSLEIQATKLEDSAVYFCASSQLQGNYGYTFGSGTRLTVV.

The sample holds a few counts of this clone. The V gene is TRBV6-1, the J gene TRBJ2-7, with a weak D call TRBD2 (5 bases). Germline V CDR1 and CDR2: MNHNS, SASEGT. The length of the CDR3 is 14 residues. V lost 7 bases, J lost 2 bases, and 15 bases lay in between. DNA of the CDR3: TGTGCCAGCACCCTAGCTGGACTCCCCTACGAGCAGTACTTC. Translating it yields CASTLAGLPYEQYF.

This clone showed up just a few times. The chain has TRBV5-1 and TRBJ1-6; 10 bases align to TRBD1. In germline, CDR1 is SGHRS, CDR2 YFSETQ. V trimming: 4 bases; J trimming: 7 bases; junction bases outside the gene matches: 5. The CDR3 is made up of 15 amino acids. The CDR3 DNA sequence: TGCGCCAGCAGCATAAGACAGGGGGCCAATTCACCCCTCCACTTT. Its translation is CASSIRQGANSPLHF.

The chain employs TRBV13 and TRBJ1-1, with a possible D match to TRBD1 (6 bases). The CDR3 loop spans 14 amino acids. Between the trimmed V and J ends, which lost 4 bases and 1 base, there was a span of 10 bases. Germline V gene data show CDR1 as PRHDT and CDR2 as FYEKMQ (reference sequence). CDR3 amino acids: CASSSGGANTEAFF. In nucleotides, the CDR3 is TGTGCCAGCAGCTCCGGGGGGGCGAACACTGAAGCTTTCTTT. The full variable domain, in which reference TRBV13 and TRBJ1-1 provide the parts outside the CDR3, is AAGVIQSPRHLIKEKRETATLKCYPIPRHDTVYWYQQGPGQDPQFLISFYEKMQSDKGSIPDRFSAQQFSDYHSELNMSSLELGDSALYFCASSSGGANTEAFFGQGTRLTVV.

The chain combines TRBV27 with TRBJ2-7, with TRBD1 matching over 9 bases. With 4 bases clipped from V and 4 bases from J, the junction kept 5 bases outside the gene matches. Germline CDR1 reads MNHEY; CDR2 reads SMNVEV (reference sequence). CDR3 length equals 14 residues. The CDR3 is CASSYPTGGYEQYF. In DNA, the CDR3 is TGTGCCAGCAGTTACCCGACAGGGGGGTACGAGCAGTACTTC.

This clone was picked up one time. The V and J genes are TRBV7-9 and TRBJ1-1; D unclear. Trimming took off 2 bases at V and 5 bases at J, with 6 bases between the two ends. Germline CDR1 is SEHNR and CDR2 is FQNEAQ (reference sequence). The CDR3 contains 12 residues. CDR3 residues: CASSLSGTEAFF. Here the CDR3 DNA reads TGTGCCAGCAGCTTAAGCGGTACTGAAGCTTTCTTT.

The genes are TRBV28 and TRBJ1-2; a weak D match, TRBD1 (5 bases). Deletions cut 8 bases from V and 4 bases from J, with 23 bases between. The CDR3 is 16 residues long. In germline, CDR1 is MDHEN, CDR2 SYDVKM. The CDR3 protein is CASFPSRGGSPYGYTF. CDR3 coding DNA: TGTGCCAGCTTCCCGAGTAGGGGAGGAAGTCCCTATGGCTACACCTTC.

V gene TRBV6-5 combines with J gene TRBJ1-3; D is undetermined. V was trimmed by 2 bases and J by 4 bases, leaving 12 bases between them. Germline assignment: CDR1 MNHEY and CDR2 SVGAGI. The CDR3 length is 15 residues. The CDR3 DNA sequence: TGTGCCAGCAGTTACAACGGGATTCTCGGAAACACCATATATTTT. This translates into CASSYNGILGNTIYF.

This clone was found once. This chain joins TRBV28 and TRBJ2-3; 9 bases are shared with TRBD1. CDR3 size: 16 residues. Germline loops: CDR1 MDHEN, CDR2 SYDVKM. Unmatched junction bases numbered 9, after V lost 3 bases and J lost 5 bases. CDR3 amino acids: CASSLRDRVLGDTQYF. The CDR3 coding sequence is TGTGCCAGCAGTTTGAGGGACAGGGTACTGGGAGATACGCAGTATTTT.